Listed here is a single T cell receptor (beta chain). These data come from a study of blood T cell repertoires in COVID-19. Turning to the study itself: PBMCs, B-cell-depleted T cells, or T cells provided the cDNA or gDNA that made up the material.

Repertoires were generated with immunoSEQ multiplex PCR, while TCRdb's copy carries only in-frame clones and drops some. In the table there are approximately 130,000 clones, 75% to 90% of which are singletons. CDR3 length: 17 amino acids. J gave up 0 bases and V 2 bases, and 9 bases lay outside the gene matches. Germline assignment: CDR1 SGDLS and CDR2 YYNGEE. The chain links TRBV9 to TRBJ1-1; 8 bases are shared with TRBD1. The clonotype comes from a woman in her 50s who had recovered from COVID-19. Sequenced material: peripheral blood. CDR3 residues: CASSVGPGTGMNTEAFF. The CDR3 region has the DNA TGTGCCAGCAGCGTGGGTCCCGGGACAGGTATGAACACTGAAGCTTTCTTT.